This T cell receptor beta chain was documented in a study of blood T cell repertoires in COVID-19. Study background: Specimens from acute and convalescent COVID-19 originated in the United States, Italy and Spain. PBMCs, B-cell-depleted T cells, or T cells were the source of the cDNA or gDNA that made up the material.

Profiling relied on immunoSEQ multiplex PCR, and the TCRdb table lists in-frame clones only, not all of them. Of fewer than 150,000 clones in the sample, around nine tenths were seen once. V was cut by 6 bases and J by 1 base, with 12 bases left in between. Germline V gene lookup returns CDR1 MNHEY and CDR2 SMNVEV (reference sequence). This CDR3 is built from 14 residues. The sequenced material came from peripheral blood. The V and J genes are TRBV27 and TRBJ1-1; D ambiguous. This receptor was obtained from a woman between 65 and 79 years old who had recovered from COVID-19. CDR3: CASRQLGRNTEAFF. The CDR3 region has the DNA TGTGCCAGCAGGCAATTGGGGAGGAACACTGAAGCTTTCTTT.